The 9 T cell receptor beta chains listed next were all sequenced from one sample in a study of T cells in Graves' hyperthyroidism and ophthalmopathy. The source material, RNA transcripts, was used to amplify TCR beta CDR3 regions. An initial round of RT-PCR targeting the TCR CDR3 relied on the HTBI primer set. Via MiXCR, TCRdb re-called the multiplex PCR reads, giving one row per CDR3 protein. The sample has about 420,000 distinct CDR3 sequences; 15% to 19% are singletons. The specimen was blood. These receptors were collected from a woman aged 18-29 years with Graves' hyperthyroidism.

This clonotype showed up many times. The chain uses TRBV18 and TRBJ2-1, with D possibly matching TRBD2 (5 bases). The CDR3 loop spans 15 amino acids. Germline CDR1 and CDR2: KGHSH and LQKENI. The V gene lost 3 bases and the J gene lost 5 bases, with 14 bases spanning the gap. The CDR3 here is CASSPARVTHNEQFF. The CDR3 DNA is TGTGCCAGCTCACCGGCGCGGGTTACACACAATGAGCAGTTCTTC.

This clonotype was seen many times. The V gene is TRBV2, the J gene TRBJ2-3, with 12 bases lining up with TRBD2. The germline V gene encodes CDR1 SNHLY and CDR2 FYNNEI. J lost 6 bases, V lost 5 bases, and 6 bases had no gene match. The length of the CDR3 is 15 residues. CDR3 protein: CASSLLAGGLDTQYF. Here the CDR3 DNA reads TGTGCCAGCAGTCTCCTAGCGGGGGGGCTTGATACGCAGTATTTT. The full variable domain, its missing parts supplied by reference TRBV2 and TRBJ2-3, is EPEVTQTPSHQVTQMGQEVILRCVPISNHLYFYWYRQILGQKVEFLVSFYNNEISEKSEIFDDQFSVERPDGSNFTLKIRSTKLEDSAMYFCASSLLAGGLDTQYFGPGTRLTVL.

The rearrangement links TRBV10-1 to TRBJ1-1; D gene unclear. The V end lost 6 bases, the J end lost 3 bases, and 11 bases lay between the germline ends. Germline values: CDR1 WNHNN, CDR2 SYGVQD (reference sequence). The CDR3 has 13 amino acids. CDR3 in amino acids: CASRYSEYTEAFF. The CDR3 coding sequence is TGCGCCAGCAGGTACAGTGAGTACACTGAAGCTTTCTTT.

This clonotype was counted only a few times. This chain links TRBV7-3 with TRBJ1-2, with a weak D call TRBD1 (5 bases). The CDR3 runs to 13 residues. Deletions cut 5 bases from V and 6 bases from J, with 13 bases between. CDR1 is SGHTA and CDR2 is FQGTGA in the germline V gene. Here the CDR3 reads CASSLSGRNGYTF. The CDR3 DNA follows: TGTGCCAGCAGCCTATCGGGACGGAATGGCTACACCTTC.

J is TRBJ2-2 and V is TRBV7-2; D is tentatively TRBD1 or TRBD2 (5 bases each). V was cut by 4 bases and J by 1 base, with 10 bases left in between. The germline V gene has CDR1 SGHTA and CDR2 FQGNSA. This CDR3 has 15 amino acids. The CDR3 nucleotides read TGTGCCAGCAGCTCGGGACCCCAGAACACCGGGGAGCTGTTTTTT. This gives the protein CASSSGPQNTGELFF.

As concerns this clonotype: A much larger clone sits a single nucleotide away, making a read error possible. This likely comes from a read error, as the CDR3 has no conserved phenylalanine or tryptophan at its end. CDR3 nucleotide sequence: TGCAGTGCTAGAGGGGACGGGGTGAACCTTTACGAGCAGTACCTC. It is translated as CSARGDGVNLYEQYL. The chain employs TRBV20-1 and TRBJ2-7, with D perhaps matching TRBD1 or TRBD2 (5 bases each). V was clipped by 1 base and J by 4 bases, with 17 bases between them. The germline CDR1 and CDR2 sequences are DFQATT and SNEGSKA (reference sequence). There are 15 residues in the CDR3.

In this sample, this clonotype turned up a few times. J is TRBJ1-1 and V is TRBV29-1; maybe TRBD1 (5 bases). Trimming took off 5 bases at V and 7 bases at J, with 17 bases between the two ends. This CDR3 is 13 amino acids long. Looked up from germline, CDR1 is SQVTM and CDR2 is ANQGSEA. This CDR3 is CSVQFRRAFEAFF. The CDR3 DNA reads as TGCAGCGTTCAGTTTCGCAGGGCATTTGAAGCTTTCTTT.

In its sample, this clonotype was seen many times. This chain connects TRBV5-6 to TRBJ1-4; D remains ambiguous. The CDR3 is 15 amino acids. Trimming removed 0 bases from V and 3 bases from J, with 9 bases in between. Germline CDR1 and CDR2: SGHDT and YYEEEE. In nucleotides, the CDR3 is TGTGCCAGCAGCTTGGGGTGGCAGTCTAATGAAAAACTGTTTTTT. Residues: CASSLGWQSNEKLFF.

This clonotype was seen repeatedly, ten times or more. J is TRBJ2-7 and V is TRBV29-1, with D perhaps matching TRBD1 (6 bases). The V end lost 1 base, the J end lost 4 bases, and 11 bases lay between the germline ends. Germline assignment: CDR1 SQVTM and CDR2 ANQGSEA. The CDR3 totals 13 residues. CDR3 sequence reads: CSVEGDRHYEQYF. The CDR3 DNA reads TGCAGCGTTGAAGGAGACAGGCATTACGAGCAGTACTTC.